Listed here are 7 T cell receptor beta chains from one sample, sequenced in a study of shared T cell receptors in the human thymus (dated by TCRdb to the early 2020s). Libraries came from the immunoSEQ multiplex PCR assay. The immuneACCESS repertoire file appears here via TCRdb, limited to in-frame rearrangements. These files lack a portion of the clones; in checked studies, under half of the deficit traces to unresolved V genes, and the cause of the others is not known. Recorded for this sample are approximately 580,000 clones; around 82% of them occurred a single time. The ten largest account for more than 0.01% of the sample. In addition, the sample was reused for a study of human thymus T cells.

Sequencing used thymocytes. The receptor set was obtained from a boy less than two years old with a congenital heart defect. Donor details come from another sample of the same person, matched by shared clones.

CDR3 sequence (DNA): TGCGCCAGCAGCCCCCCCGGGTCAGAAGCTAACTATGGCTACACCTTC. Residues: CASSPPGSEANYGYTF. The chain joins TRBV5-1 to TRBJ1-2; D is ambiguous. Trimming removed 4 bases from V and 0 bases from J, with 16 bases in between. Germline V gene data show CDR1 as SGHRS and CDR2 as YFSETQ. This CDR3 spans 16 amino acids.

The rearrangement uses TRBV27 and TRBJ2-1, with D unresolved. The CDR3 is 19 amino acids. Per germline, CDR1 MNHEY and CDR2 SMNVEV (reference sequence). V was pared by 0 bases and J by 6 bases, with 24 bases between. The CDR3 coding sequence is TGTGCCAGCAGTTTATCCCCGTTTATCCCGACTTCTCTCCTCAATGAGCAGTTCTTC. Translated: CASSLSPFIPTSLLNEQFF.

This chain joins TRBV9 and TRBJ2-3; a weak D match, TRBD1 (6 bases). With 2 bases removed from V and 6 bases from J, the gap between germline ends came to 22 bases. Germline values: CDR1 SGDLS, CDR2 YYNGEE. The CDR3 length is 17 residues. The CDR3 sequence: CASSVDGRGLSYDTQYF. The CDR3 bases are TGTGCCAGCAGCGTTGACGGCAGGGGCCTGTCATACGATACGCAGTATTTT.

The V and J genes are TRBV4-3 and TRBJ2-7; 7 bases fit TRBD2. The germline V gene encodes CDR1 LGHNA and CDR2 YSLEER. CDR3 length: 16 residues. V gave up 1 base and J gave up 4 bases; unmatched junction bases: 10. In nucleotides, the CDR3 is TGCGCCAGCAGCCAAGGTCCACTAGCGACACCTTACGAGCAGTACTTC. Its protein is CASSQGPLATPYEQYF.

The gene calls are TRBV7-2 and TRBJ2-7, with D uncertain. This CDR3 spans 11 amino acids. The germline CDR1 and CDR2 sequences are SGHTA and FQGNSA. V lost 1 base and J 9 bases, leaving 7 bases between the germline ends. CDR3 bases: TGTGCCAGCAGCTTAGGCACGAGGCAGTACTTC. This sequence encodes CASSLGTRQYF.

The rearrangement joins TRBV6-4 to TRBJ2-1, with 8 bases identical to TRBD2. The CDR3 spans 14 residues. Germline CDR1 and CDR2: MRHNA and SNTAGT. V was pared by 0 bases and J by 9 bases, with 4 bases of the junction left unmatched. As DNA, the CDR3 is TGTGCCAGCAGTGACTCTGGCGGGAGGCGTGAGCAGTTCTTC. Protein product: CASSDSGGRREQFF.

DNA of the CDR3: TGTGCCAGCGCAAGGAGAGGGGGGGGACGCTATGGCTACACCTTC. Translating it yields CASARRGGGRYGYTF. This chain uses TRBV6-5 with TRBJ1-2; the D gene is possibly TRBD1 (6 bases). This CDR3 is 15 amino acids long. Germline loops: CDR1 MNHEY, CDR2 SVGAGI. V shed 8 bases and J shed 4 bases, with 20 bases lying between them.